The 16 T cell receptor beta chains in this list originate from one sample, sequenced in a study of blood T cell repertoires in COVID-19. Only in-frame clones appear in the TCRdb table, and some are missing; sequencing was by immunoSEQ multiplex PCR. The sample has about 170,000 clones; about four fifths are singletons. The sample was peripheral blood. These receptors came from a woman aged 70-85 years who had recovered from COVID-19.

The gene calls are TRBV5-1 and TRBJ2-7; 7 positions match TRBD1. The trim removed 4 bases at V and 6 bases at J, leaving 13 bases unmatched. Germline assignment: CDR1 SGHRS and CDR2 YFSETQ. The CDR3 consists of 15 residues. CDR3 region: CASSPTSSPGGEQYF. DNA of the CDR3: TGCGCCAGCAGCCCCACCTCGAGCCCAGGGGGCGAGCAGTACTTC.

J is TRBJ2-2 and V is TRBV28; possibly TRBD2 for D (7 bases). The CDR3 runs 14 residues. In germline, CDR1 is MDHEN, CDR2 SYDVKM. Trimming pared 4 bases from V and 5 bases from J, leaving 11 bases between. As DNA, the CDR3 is TGTGCCAGCAGTTCCGGGGGGCCAACCGGGGAGCTGTTTTTT. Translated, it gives CASSSGGPTGELFF.

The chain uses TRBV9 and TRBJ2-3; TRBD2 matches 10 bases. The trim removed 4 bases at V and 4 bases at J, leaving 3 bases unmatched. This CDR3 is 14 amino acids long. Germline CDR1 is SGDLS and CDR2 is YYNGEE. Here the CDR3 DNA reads TGTGCCAGCAGCTCTAGCGGGAGCCCAGATACGCAGTATTTT. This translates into CASSSSGSPDTQYF. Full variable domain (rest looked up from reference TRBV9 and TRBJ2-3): DSGVTQTPKHLITATGQRVTLRCSPRSGDLSVYWYQQSLDQGLQFLIQYYNGEERAKGNILERFSAQQFPDLHSELNLSSLELGDSALYFCASSSSGSPDTQYFGPGTRLTVL.

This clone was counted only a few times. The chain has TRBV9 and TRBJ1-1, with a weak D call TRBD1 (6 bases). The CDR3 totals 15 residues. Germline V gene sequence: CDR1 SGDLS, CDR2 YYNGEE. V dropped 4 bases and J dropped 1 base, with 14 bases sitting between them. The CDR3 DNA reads TGTGCCAGCAGCCCCCAGACAGGACCGAACACTGAAGCTTTCTTT. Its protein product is CASSPQTGPNTEAFF. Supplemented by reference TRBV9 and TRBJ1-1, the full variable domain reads DSGVTQTPKHLITATGQRVTLRCSPRSGDLSVYWYQQSLDQGLQFLIQYYNGEERAKGNILERFSAQQFPDLHSELNLSSLELGDSALYFCASSPQTGPNTEAFFGQGTRLTVV.

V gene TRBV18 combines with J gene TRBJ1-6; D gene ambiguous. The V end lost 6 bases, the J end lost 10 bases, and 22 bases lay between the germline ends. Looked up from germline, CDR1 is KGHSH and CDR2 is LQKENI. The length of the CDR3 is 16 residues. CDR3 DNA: TGTGCCAGCTCTCCGGCGACGGGTTCGGGAAACTCACCCCTCCACTTT. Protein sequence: CASSPATGSGNSPLHF.

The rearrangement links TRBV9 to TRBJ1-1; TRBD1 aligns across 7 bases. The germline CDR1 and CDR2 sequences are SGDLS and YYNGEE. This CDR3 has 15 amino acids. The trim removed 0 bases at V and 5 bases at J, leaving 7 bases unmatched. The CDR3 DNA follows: TGTGCCAGCAGCGTAGGGCAGGGGGTAGGGACTGAAGCTTTCTTT. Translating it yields CASSVGQGVGTEAFF. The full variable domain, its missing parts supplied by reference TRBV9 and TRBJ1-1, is DSGVTQTPKHLITATGQRVTLRCSPRSGDLSVYWYQQSLDQGLQFLIQYYNGEERAKGNILERFSAQQFPDLHSELNLSSLELGDSALYFCASSVGQGVGTEAFFGQGTRLTVV.

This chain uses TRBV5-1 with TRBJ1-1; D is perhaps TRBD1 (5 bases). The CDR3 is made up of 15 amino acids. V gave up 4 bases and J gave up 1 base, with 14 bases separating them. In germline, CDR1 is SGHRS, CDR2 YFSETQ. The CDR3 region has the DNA TGCGCCAGCAGCCCCGGGCCCCAGGGGAACACTGAAGCTTTCTTT. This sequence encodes CASSPGPQGNTEAFF.

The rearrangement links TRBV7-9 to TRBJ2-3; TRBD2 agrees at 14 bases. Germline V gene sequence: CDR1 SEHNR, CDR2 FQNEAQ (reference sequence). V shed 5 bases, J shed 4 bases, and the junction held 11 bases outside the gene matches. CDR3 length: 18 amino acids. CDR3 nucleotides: TGTGCCAGCAGCCTCGGGACTAGCGGGAGTTGGGGGGCAGATACGCAGTATTTT. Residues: CASSLGTSGSWGADTQYF. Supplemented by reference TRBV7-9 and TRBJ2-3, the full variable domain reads DTGVSQNPRHKITKRGQNVTFRCDPISEHNRLYWYRQTLGQGPEFLTYFQNEAQLEKSRLLSDRFSAERPKGSFSTLEIQRTEQGDSAMYLCASSLGTSGSWGADTQYFGPGTRLTVL.

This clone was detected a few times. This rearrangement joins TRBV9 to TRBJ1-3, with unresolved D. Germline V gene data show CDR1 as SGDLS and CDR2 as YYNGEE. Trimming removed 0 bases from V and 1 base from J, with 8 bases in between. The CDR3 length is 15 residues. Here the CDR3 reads CASSVGGISGNTIYF. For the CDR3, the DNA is TGTGCCAGCAGCGTAGGCGGAATTTCTGGAAACACCATATATTTT.

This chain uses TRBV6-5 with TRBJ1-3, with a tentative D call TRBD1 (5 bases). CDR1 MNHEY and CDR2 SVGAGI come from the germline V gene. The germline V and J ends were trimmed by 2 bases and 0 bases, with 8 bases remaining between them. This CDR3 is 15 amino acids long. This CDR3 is CASSYGARSGNTIYF. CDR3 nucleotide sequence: TGTGCCAGCAGTTACGGGGCGCGCTCTGGAAACACCATATATTTT.

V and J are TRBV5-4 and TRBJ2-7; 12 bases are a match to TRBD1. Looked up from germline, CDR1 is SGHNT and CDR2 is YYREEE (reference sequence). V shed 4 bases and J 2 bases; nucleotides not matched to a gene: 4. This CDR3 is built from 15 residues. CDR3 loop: CASSPRDRGPYEQYF. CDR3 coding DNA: TGTGCCAGCAGCCCCCGGGACAGGGGGCCCTACGAGCAGTACTTC.

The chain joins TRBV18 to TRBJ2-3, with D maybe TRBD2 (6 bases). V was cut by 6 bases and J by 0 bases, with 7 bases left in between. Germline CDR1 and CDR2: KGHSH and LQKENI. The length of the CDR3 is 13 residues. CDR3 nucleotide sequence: TGTGCCAGCTCCGGGGGTAGCACAGATACGCAGTATTTT. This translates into CASSGGSTDTQYF.

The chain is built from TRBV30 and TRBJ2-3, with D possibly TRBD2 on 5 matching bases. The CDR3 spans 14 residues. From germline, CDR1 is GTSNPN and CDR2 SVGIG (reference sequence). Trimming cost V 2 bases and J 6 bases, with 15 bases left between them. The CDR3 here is CAWSPLGLSDTQYF. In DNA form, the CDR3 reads TGTGCCTGGAGTCCTCTAGGACTCTCGGATACGCAGTATTTT.

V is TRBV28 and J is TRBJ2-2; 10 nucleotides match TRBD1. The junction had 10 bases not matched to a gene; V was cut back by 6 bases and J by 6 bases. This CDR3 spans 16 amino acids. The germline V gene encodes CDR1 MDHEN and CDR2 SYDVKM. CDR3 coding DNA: TGTGCCAGCAGCACTCCGGGACAGGGGATCCCCGGGGAGCTGTTTTTT. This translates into CASSTPGQGIPGELFF.

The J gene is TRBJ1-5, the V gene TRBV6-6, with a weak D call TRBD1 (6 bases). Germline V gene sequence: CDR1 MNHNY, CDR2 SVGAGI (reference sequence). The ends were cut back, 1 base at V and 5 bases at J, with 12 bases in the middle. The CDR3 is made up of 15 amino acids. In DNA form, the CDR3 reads TGTGCCAGCAGTTACTTACAGGGTGGCCATCAGCCCCAGCATTTT. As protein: CASSYLQGGHQPQHF.

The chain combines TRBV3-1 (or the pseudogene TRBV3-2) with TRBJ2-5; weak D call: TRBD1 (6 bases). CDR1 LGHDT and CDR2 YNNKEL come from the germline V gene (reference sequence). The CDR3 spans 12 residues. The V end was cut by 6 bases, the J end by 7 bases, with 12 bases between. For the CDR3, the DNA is TGTGCCAGCAGGGACGTAGGGGGGACCCAGTACTTC. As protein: CASRDVGGTQYF.